These T cell receptor beta chains were read from a single sample in a study of T cell responses to AZD1222 COVID-19 vaccine. Libraries were prepared by immunoSEQ multiplex PCR; TCRdb keeps only in-frame clonotypes and omits some of them. The data contain 170,000 or so clones, over 75% of them seen just once; the ten biggest clones take up about 2.8%. The source was peripheral blood, collected on day 0 of AZD1222 vaccination. These receptor sequences come from an adult in good health. CDR3s include the opening cysteine and the closing phenylalanine or tryptophan. The order of the fields is D gene, V gene, CDR3 length, clone size, J gene, CDR3 protein, CDR3 DNA. The D gene is left open where the match is weak. Size tells how often a clone was seen (once, few, many) or the class of an expanded clone, and some rows leave it out.

-	TRBV19	14	-	TRBJ1-2	CASSPLGVNYGYTF	TGTGCCAGTAGTCCCTTGGGGGTGAACTATGGCTACACCTTC
-	TRBV27	15	-	TRBJ2-7	CASSSPSRPGREQYF	TGTGCCAGCAGTTCCCCGTCCCGACCGGGGAGAGAGCAGTACTTC
-	TRBV7-6	12	-	TRBJ2-1	CASSTPGNEQFF	TGTGCCAGCAGCACCCCGGGGAATGAGCAGTTCTTC
-	TRBV7-2	15	-	TRBJ1-6	CASSLGSAGDSPLHF	TGTGCCAGCAGCTTAGGATCGGCTGGGGATTCACCCCTCCACTTT
-	TRBV7-2	16	-	TRBJ1-4	CASSLNLGESNEKLFF	TGTGCCAGCAGCTTAAATTTAGGGGAATCCAATGAAAAACTGTTTTTT
TRBD1	TRBV30	15	-	TRBJ1-5	CAWRKTTGGNQPQHF	TGTGCCTGGAGGAAGACTACAGGGGGGAATCAGCCCCAGCATTTT
-	TRBV21-1	16	-	TRBJ1-6	CASSLDQGANNSPLHF	TGTGCCAGCAGCCTCGATCAGGGGGCGAATAATTCACCCCTCCACTTT
TRBD1	TRBV18	16	-	TRBJ1-1	CASSLRETGGDTEAFF	TGTGCCAGCTCCCTTAGAGAGACAGGGGGGGACACTGAAGCTTTCTTT
-	TRBV7-7	18	once	TRBJ1-1	CASSPVPVVTNMNTEAFF	TGTGCTAGCAGCCCCGTTCCGGTGGTGACAAACATGAACACTGAAGCTTTCTTT
TRBD2	TRBV15	13	-	TRBJ2-1	CATSPILAGDKFF	TGTGCCACCAGCCCCATTCTAGCGGGGGACAAGTTCTTC
-	TRBV7-9	12	-	TRBJ1-2	CASSLRTVGYTF	TGTGCCAGCAGCTTAAGGACAGTTGGCTACACCTTC
-	TRBV4-1	15	-	TRBJ2-7	CASSLHGGPSYEQYF	TGCGCCAGCAGCCTCCATGGGGGGCCCTCCTACGAGCAGTACTTC
-	TRBV25-1	15	once	TRBJ2-7	CASSQVEIATYEQYF	TGTGCCAGCAGTCAGGTGGAGATAGCAACCTACGAGCAGTACTTC
TRBD2	TRBV6-5	16	few	TRBJ2-1	CASSYDAGVSYNEQFF	TGTGCCAGCAGTTACGACGCGGGGGTATCCTACAATGAGCAGTTCTTC
TRBD2	TRBV6-2/TRBV6-3	14	-	TRBJ2-1	CASSRRGGDSEQFF	TGTGCCAGCAGTAGGCGGGGGGGCGATAGTGAGCAGTTCTTC
TRBD1	TRBV6-4	14	-	TRBJ1-6	CASSEGRGNSPLHF	TGTGCCAGCAGTGAGGGCAGGGGGAATTCACCCCTCCACTTT
-	TRBV6-5	15	-	TRBJ1-6	CASSRGDLPNSPLHF	TGTGCCAGCAGTCGGGGAGATCTACCGAATTCACCCCTCCACTTT
TRBD2	TRBV9	16	-	TRBJ2-5	CASSATSGGLRETQYF	TGTGCCAGCAGCGCGACTAGCGGGGGGTTGCGAGAGACCCAGTACTTC
-	TRBV5-1	14	-	TRBJ2-3	CASSSDYSTDTQYF	TGCGCCAGCAGCTCGGACTATAGCACAGATACGCAGTATTTT
-	TRBV10-3	11	-	TRBJ2-5	CAMGGGETQYF	TGTGCCATGGGTGGAGGGGAGACCCAGTACTTC
-	TRBV19	14	-	TRBJ1-5	CASTPELNNQPQHF	TGTGCCAGTACCCCCGAACTAAACAATCAGCCCCAGCATTTT
-	TRBV6-2/TRBV6-3	12	-	TRBJ1-6	CASSYRSSPLHF	TGTGCCAGCAGTTACCGGTCCTCACCCCTCCACTTT
-	TRBV15	15	-	TRBJ2-7	CATSRGSTGSYEQYF	TGTGCCACCAGCAGAGGGTCGACGGGGAGTTACGAGCAGTACTTC
-	TRBV2	15	-	TRBJ2-7	CASSEGSLTTYEQYF	TGTGCCAGCAGTGAAGGGTCTCTCACGACTTACGAGCAGTACTTC
TRBD2	TRBV11-3	14	-	TRBJ2-1	CASARTSGSNEQFF	TGTGCCAGCGCTCGGACTAGCGGGTCAAATGAGCAGTTCTTC
-	TRBV6-5	14	-	TRBJ1-2	CASSYMGLGYGYTF	TGTGCCAGCAGTTACATGGGGCTAGGCTATGGCTACACCTTC
TRBD1	TRBV3-1/TRBV3-2	15	-	TRBJ1-2	CASRHRGQGGDGYTF	TGTGCCAGCAGGCACCGGGGACAGGGAGGGGATGGCTACACCTTC
-	TRBV12-3/TRBV12-4	13	-	TRBJ1-2	CASSFAPGYGYTF	TGTGCCAGCAGTTTTGCCCCAGGTTATGGCTACACCTTC
TRBD2	TRBV13	14	-	TRBJ2-5	CASTSPGLQETQYF	TGTGCCAGCACCTCCCCGGGACTACAAGAGACCCAGTACTTC
TRBD2	TRBV6-1	15	-	TRBJ2-3	CASSELAGDTDTQYF	TGTGCCAGCAGTGAACTAGCGGGGGACACAGATACGCAGTATTTT
-	TRBV4-3	16	-	TRBJ2-7	CASSQSSGMSTYEQYF	TGCGCCAGCAGCCAGAGCTCCGGGATGAGCACCTACGAGCAGTACTTC
-	TRBV7-8	14	-	TRBJ2-1	CASSLLATPNEQFF	TGTGCCAGCAGCTTATTGGCCACTCCAAATGAGCAGTTCTTC
-	TRBV4-3	15	-	TRBJ1-4	CASSQAERTNEKLFF	TGCGCCAGCAGCCAAGCTGAACGTACTAATGAAAAACTGTTTTTT
-	TRBV15	15	-	TRBJ1-1	CATSRDWAGNTEAFF	TGTGCCACCAGCAGAGATTGGGCAGGAAACACTGAAGCTTTCTTT
TRBD1	TRBV7-8	16	once	TRBJ1-4	CASSFLWGQGNEKLFF	TGTGCCAGCAGCTTCCTCTGGGGACAGGGGAATGAAAAACTGTTTTTT
TRBD1	TRBV6-5	15	-	TRBJ1-6	CASSIGQGLNSPLHF	TGTGCCAGCAGTATTGGACAGGGCCTTAATTCACCCCTCCACTTT
TRBD1	TRBV4-3	16	-	TRBJ2-4	CASSQSTGVAKNIQYF	TGCGCCAGCAGCCAGTCAACAGGGGTTGCCAAAAACATTCAGTACTTC
TRBD1	TRBV4-2	17	few	TRBJ2-6	CASSLNQGASGANVLTF	TGTGCCAGCAGCCTAAATCAGGGGGCATCTGGGGCCAACGTCCTGACTTTC
-	TRBV5-4	14	-	TRBJ2-7	CASSLDSSTYEQYF	TGTGCCAGCAGCTTGGACAGCTCCACCTACGAGCAGTACTTC
-	TRBV2	15	-	TRBJ1-3	CASSEQGMAGNTIYF	TGTGCCAGCAGTGAACAGGGGATGGCTGGAAACACCATATATTTT
TRBD2	TRBV7-2	15	-	TRBJ2-1	CASSLTGTSGNEQFF	TGTGCCAGCAGCTTAACGGGGACTAGCGGAAATGAGCAGTTCTTC
-	TRBV19	14	-	TRBJ1-2	CASSIGVQGFGYTF	TGTGCCAGTAGTATAGGCGTACAGGGATTTGGCTACACCTTC
TRBD1	TRBV18	18	-	TRBJ2-1	CASSPRASGQGVRNEQFF	TGTGCCAGCTCACCACGCGCGTCGGGACAGGGGGTTCGCAATGAGCAGTTCTTC
-	TRBV4-3	13	-	TRBJ1-1	CASSQEVRAEAFF	TGCGCCAGCAGCCAAGAAGTACGAGCTGAAGCTTTCTTT
-	TRBV12-3/TRBV12-4	13	-	TRBJ1-1	CASSGRMNTEAFF	TGTGCCAGCTCGGGCAGGATGAACACTGAAGCTTTCTTT
-	TRBV18	17	-	TRBJ1-4	CASSPRRVGATNEKLFF	TGTGCCAGCTCACCACGCAGGGTCGGGGCAACTAATGAAAAACTGTTTTTT
-	TRBV4-3	18	-	TRBJ2-7	CASSQEFGGHTTAYEQYF	TGCGCCAGCAGCCAAGAATTCGGTGGACATACGACTGCCTACGAGCAGTACTTC
-	TRBV5-4	15	-	TRBJ2-7	CASSYYDSSSYEQYF	TGTGCCAGCAGCTATTACGACAGCAGCTCCTACGAGCAGTACTTC
-	TRBV7-3	13	-	TRBJ2-7	CASSPGLNYEQYF	TGTGCCAGCAGCCCGGGACTCAATTACGAGCAGTACTTC
TRBD2	TRBV24-1	18	-	TRBJ2-5	CATSVELAGGPGQETQYF	TGTGCCACCAGTGTTGAACTAGCGGGGGGGCCGGGTCAAGAGACCCAGTACTTC
-	TRBV6-6	15	-	TRBJ2-2	CASSRRDPNTGELFF	TGTGCCAGCAGTCGACGGGACCCAAACACCGGGGAGCTGTTTTTT
TRBD2	TRBV7-2	17	few	TRBJ2-3	CASSLLAGGIVTDTQYF	TGTGCCAGCAGCTTATTGGCGGGGGGGATTGTCACAGATACGCAGTATTTT
-	TRBV12-3/TRBV12-4	13	-	TRBJ2-7	CASSLAGRDEQYF	TGTGCCAGCAGTTTAGCTGGCAGGGACGAGCAGTACTTC
TRBD1	TRBV9	15	-	TRBJ1-6	CASSGQGNSFSPLHF	TGTGCCAGCAGCGGACAGGGTAATTCCTTTTCACCCCTCCACTTT
-	TRBV7-2	15	few	TRBJ2-7	CASSLVRGSLNEQYF	TGTGCCAGCAGCTTAGTTAGGGGATCGTTGAACGAGCAGTACTTC
-	TRBV9	12	-	TRBJ2-3	CASSVGTDTQYF	TGTGCCAGCAGCGTAGGAACAGATACGCAGTATTTT
-	TRBV7-9	14	-	TRBJ2-7	CASSLVGSAYEQYF	TGTGCCAGCAGCTTAGTTGGCAGTGCCTACGAGCAGTACTTC
-	TRBV5-8	15	-	TRBJ1-2	CASSPRVGSHYGYTF	TGTGCCAGCAGCCCCAGGGTGGGGTCCCACTATGGCTACACCTTC